Listed here are 20 T cell receptor beta chains from one sample, sequenced in a study of cytomegalovirus exposure and HLA in healthy donors. The primer mix had 60 Vbeta and 13 Jbeta primers. Libraries were prepared by immunoSEQ multiplex PCR; TCRdb keeps only in-frame clonotypes and omits some of them. The sample records around 160,000 clones, approximately 88% being singletons. Sequencing was performed on PBMCs. Receptor source: a woman between 18 and 29 years old in good health and CMV-seronegative.

The rearrangement uses TRBV27 and TRBJ1-5; 9 nucleotides agree with TRBD1. The CDR3 has 14 residues. Unmatched junction bases numbered 3, after V lost 7 bases and J lost 2 bases. In germline, CDR1 is MNHEY, CDR2 SMNVEV (reference sequence). This chain's CDR3 is CASTRTGGNQPQHF. CDR3 bases: TGTGCCAGCACCAGGACAGGGGGCAATCAGCCCCAGCATTTT.

This clone was counted a single time. This chain connects TRBV30 to TRBJ2-1; 10 positions match TRBD2. The CDR3 runs 14 residues. The trim removed 5 bases at V and 6 bases at J, leaving 7 bases unmatched. Germline CDR1 and CDR2: GTSNPN and SVGIG (reference sequence). The CDR3 sequence: CAWDSGGPSNEQFF. DNA for the CDR3: TGTGCCTGGGATAGCGGGGGGCCTTCCAATGAGCAGTTCTTC.

V gene TRBV18 combines with J gene TRBJ2-2; D gene unclear. Trimming took off 6 bases at V and 4 bases at J, with 9 bases between the two ends. This CDR3 is built from 13 residues. Germline CDR1 is KGHSH and CDR2 is LQKENI. CDR3 nucleotide sequence: TGTGCCAGCTCGCCCACAAGCACCGGGGAGCTGTTTTTT. Protein product: CASSPTSTGELFF.

V gene TRBV21-1 combines with J gene TRBJ1-3; the D call TRBD1 from the table was never checked on the DNA. TRBV21-1 is designated a pseudogene. This CDR3 comprises 17 residues. CDR3 coding DNA: TGTGCCAGCAGCAAGGACAACGGTCAGAAGGATGGAAACACCATATATTTT. This encodes CASSKDNGQKDGNTIYF.

This chain connects TRBV18 to TRBJ1-4; unclear D gene. Germline loops: CDR1 KGHSH, CDR2 LQKENI. V lost 0 bases, J lost 4 bases, and 18 bases lay in between. The CDR3 consists of 18 residues. CDR3 nucleotides: TGTGCCAGCTCACCACCGGAAATTACGAGGGCCTTTAATGAAAAACTGTTTTTT. Protein: CASSPPEITRAFNEKLFF. Looking up the rest from reference TRBV18 and TRBJ1-4 gives the full variable domain: NAGVMQNPRHLVRRRGQEARLRCSPMKGHSHVYWYRQLPEEGLKFMVYLQKENIIDESGMPKERFSAEFPKEGPSILRIQQVVRGDSAAYFCASSPPEITRAFNEKLFFGSGTQLSVL.

This CDR3 is CASSDSGGVGKLFF. The DNA of the CDR3 is TGTGCCAGCAGTGACTCAGGGGGCGTCGGAAAACTGTTTTTT. The chain is built from TRBV6-4 and TRBJ1-4, with TRBD1 matching 7 bases. The germline CDR1 and CDR2 sequences are MRHNA and SNTAGT. The V and J ends lost 0 bases and 10 bases, in that order; junction bases with no gene match: 5. The CDR3 totals 14 residues.

The chain carries TRBV6-5 and TRBJ1-1; D might be TRBD1 (6 bases). The CDR3 is 14 amino acids. The V gene lost 0 bases and the J gene lost 4 bases, with 9 bases spanning the gap. The germline V gene has CDR1 MNHEY and CDR2 SVGAGI. The CDR3 bases are TGTGCCAGCAGTTACTCTACAGGGAGCACTGAAGCTTTCTTT. It yields the protein CASSYSTGSTEAFF.

The chain uses TRBV7-8 and TRBJ1-3; maybe TRBD1 (5 bases). V lost 5 bases and J lost 4, with 18 bases in between. The CDR3 is 16 amino acids. The germline V gene encodes CDR1 SGHVS and CDR2 FQNEAQ. CDR3 sequence reads: CASSAVRGAGGNTIYF. For the CDR3, the DNA is TGTGCCAGCAGCGCCGTGAGGGGCGCGGGAGGAAACACCATATATTTT.

This clone was recorded only once. V gene TRBV10-1 combines with J gene TRBJ2-3; D not certain. V was pared by 2 bases and J by 0 bases, with 6 bases between. Germline lookup yields CDR1 WNHNN and CDR2 SYGVQD (reference sequence). The CDR3 is 14 amino acids. The CDR3 spells CASSEGGSTDTQYF. CDR3 nucleotide sequence: TGCGCCAGCAGTGAGGGCGGCAGCACAGATACGCAGTATTTT.

About this clone: The sample contains more than one DNA sequence encoding this CDR3. This chain uses TRBV4-1 with TRBJ1-5; D is uncertain. CDR3 length: 13 residues. The germline V gene has CDR1 MGHRA and CDR2 YSYEKL. V lost 1 base, J lost 2 bases, and 3 bases lay in between. The CDR3 coding sequence is TGCGCCAGCAGCCAAGGAGGCAATCAGCCCCAGCATTTT. As protein: CASSQGGNQPQHF.

The chain uses TRBV16 and TRBJ2-7; the D gene is possibly TRBD2 (5 bases). This CDR3 is built from 11 residues. The V gene lost 10 bases and the J gene lost 6 bases, with 13 bases spanning the gap. Germline loops: CDR1 KGHSY, CDR2 FQNENV. CDR3 in amino acids: CAIKDRGEQYF. CDR3 DNA: TGTGCCATCAAAGACCGGGGCGAGCAGTACTTC.

The V gene is TRBV7-6, the J gene TRBJ2-1; a weak D match, TRBD1 (6 bases). The CDR3 runs to 17 residues. Germline CDR1 reads SGHVS; CDR2 reads FNYEAQ. Trimming cost V 5 bases and J 4 bases, with 21 bases left between them. The CDR3 DNA reads TGTGCCAGCAGCACTCCTCCCGGGACACGGATTTACAATGAGCAGTTCTTC. This codes for CASSTPPGTRIYNEQFF.

The chain recombines TRBV2 with TRBJ2-7, with a weak D call TRBD1 (6 bases). From germline, CDR1 is SNHLY and CDR2 FYNNEI. V shed 4 bases and J shed 3 bases, with 13 bases lying between them. CDR3 length equals 14 residues. The CDR3 loop is CASSVYREGYEQYF. CDR3 DNA: TGTGCCAGCAGTGTTTACAGGGAAGGCTACGAGCAGTACTTC. Variable domain in full (rest from reference TRBV2 and TRBJ2-7): EPEVTQTPSHQVTQMGQEVILRCVPISNHLYFYWYRQILGQKVEFLVSFYNNEISEKSEIFDDQFSVERPDGSNFTLKIRSTKLEDSAMYFCASSVYREGYEQYFGPGTRLTVT.

The chain carries TRBV5-6 and TRBJ1-2, with 8 bases that match TRBD1. V was pared by 5 bases and J by 3 bases, with 3 bases of the junction left unmatched. The germline gives CDR1 SGHDT, CDR2 YYEEEE. The CDR3 covers 13 residues. The CDR3 bases are TGTGCCAGCAGGGGACAGGCAGACTATGGCTACACCTTC. It specifies CASRGQADYGYTF.

J is TRBJ2-7 and V is TRBV7-8, with 8 bases fitting TRBD2. This CDR3 spans 15 amino acids. Germline CDR1 is SGHVS and CDR2 is FQNEAQ. Trimming cost V 5 bases and J 5 bases; bases outside gene matches: 11. The CDR3 DNA reads TGTGCCAGCAGCCTAACCGGGACTAGTCCCCACGAGCAGTACTTC. This encodes CASSLTGTSPHEQYF.

This chain links TRBV5-8 with TRBJ1-1; weak D call: TRBD1 (5 bases). V was cut by 4 bases and J by 4 bases, with 17 bases left in between. Germline V gene sequence: CDR1 SGHTS, CDR2 YDEGEE. The CDR3 length is 15 residues. The CDR3 bases are TGTGCCAGCAGCCCAGGACAAGTTCTGATCACTGAAGCTTTCTTT. It is translated as CASSPGQVLITEAFF.

V gene TRBV25-1 combines with J gene TRBJ1-2, with TRBD1 matching 10 bases. The CDR3 sequence is 16 residues long. Germline V gene lookup returns CDR1 MGHDK and CDR2 SYGVNS. V was clipped by 5 bases and J by 2 bases; unmatched bases: 8. The CDR3 DNA is TGTGCCAGCAGTACCCTTCAGGGACAGGGGAACTATGGCTACACCTTC. Its translation: CASSTLQGQGNYGYTF.

V gene TRBV30 combines with J gene TRBJ1-3; D uncertain. This CDR3 region has 15 residues. Trimming took 4 bases from V and 4 from J, leaving 17 bases between them. Germline V gene lookup returns CDR1 GTSNPN and CDR2 SVGIG (reference sequence). The DNA of the CDR3 is TGTGCCTGGACGGACCCCCGGGGTGGGGGAAACACCATATATTTT. It yields the protein CAWTDPRGGGNTIYF.

CDR3 nucleotide sequence: TGTGCCAGCAGCTCGCAACAGGGGGTGACTAATGAAAAACTGTTTTTT. It yields the protein CASSSQQGVTNEKLFF. This chain links TRBV5-6 with TRBJ1-4; 8 bases agree with TRBD1. CDR1 is SGHDT, CDR2 YYEEEE, per germline. With 3 bases clipped from V and 2 bases from J, the junction kept 6 bases outside the gene matches. The length of the CDR3 is 16 residues.

The CDR3 sequence is CAIGDPGQGTYEQYF. The CDR3 bases are TGTGCCATCGGGGACCCGGGACAGGGGACCTACGAGCAGTACTTC. The chain employs TRBV10-3 and TRBJ2-7, with 10 positions matching TRBD1. CDR3 size: 15 residues. J gave up 2 bases and V 8 bases, and 9 bases lay outside the gene matches. Germline CDR1 ENHRY, CDR2 SYGVKD.